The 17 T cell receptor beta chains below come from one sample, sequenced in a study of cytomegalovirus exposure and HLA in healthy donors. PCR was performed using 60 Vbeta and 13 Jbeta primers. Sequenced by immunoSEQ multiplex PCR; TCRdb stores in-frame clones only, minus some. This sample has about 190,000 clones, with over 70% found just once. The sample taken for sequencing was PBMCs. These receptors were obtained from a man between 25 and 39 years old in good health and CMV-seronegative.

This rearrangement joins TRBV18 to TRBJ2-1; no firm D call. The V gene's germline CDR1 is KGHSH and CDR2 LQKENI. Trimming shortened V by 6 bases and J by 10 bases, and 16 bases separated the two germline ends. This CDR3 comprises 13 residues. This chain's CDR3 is CASSQNTAREQFF. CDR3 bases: TGTGCCAGCTCCCAAAACACGGCGCGGGAGCAGTTCTTC.

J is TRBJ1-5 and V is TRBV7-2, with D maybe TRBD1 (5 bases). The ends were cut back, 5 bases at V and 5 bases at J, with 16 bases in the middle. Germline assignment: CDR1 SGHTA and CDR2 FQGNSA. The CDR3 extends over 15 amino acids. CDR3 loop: CASSPQSGGDQPQHF. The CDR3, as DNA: TGTGCCAGCAGCCCCCAGAGCGGGGGGGATCAGCCCCAGCATTTT.

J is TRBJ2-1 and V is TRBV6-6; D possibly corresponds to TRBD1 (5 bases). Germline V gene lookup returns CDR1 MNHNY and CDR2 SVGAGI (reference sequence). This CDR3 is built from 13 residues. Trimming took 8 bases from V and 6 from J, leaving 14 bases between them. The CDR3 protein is CASGTSGFNEQFF. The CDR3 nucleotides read TGTGCCAGCGGTACCTCAGGGTTCAATGAGCAGTTCTTC.

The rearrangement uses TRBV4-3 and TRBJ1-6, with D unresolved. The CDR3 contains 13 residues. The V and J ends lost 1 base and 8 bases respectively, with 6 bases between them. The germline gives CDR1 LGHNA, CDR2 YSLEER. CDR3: CASSQAVYSPLHF. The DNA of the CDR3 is TGCGCCAGCAGCCAAGCGGTTTATTCACCCCTCCACTTT.

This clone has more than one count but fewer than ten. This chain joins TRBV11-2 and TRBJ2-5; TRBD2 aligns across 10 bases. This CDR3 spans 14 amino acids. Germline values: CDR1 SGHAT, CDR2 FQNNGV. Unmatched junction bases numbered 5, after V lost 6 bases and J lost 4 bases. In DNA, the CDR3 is TGTGCCAGCAGAACGGGACTAGCGAGAGAGACCCAGTACTTC. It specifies CASRTGLARETQYF.

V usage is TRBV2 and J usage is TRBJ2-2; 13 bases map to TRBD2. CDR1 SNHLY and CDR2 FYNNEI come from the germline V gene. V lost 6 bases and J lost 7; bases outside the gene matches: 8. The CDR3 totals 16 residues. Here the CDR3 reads CASSVLAGGRNGELFF. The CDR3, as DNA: TGTGCCAGCAGCGTACTAGCGGGGGGGCGTAACGGGGAGCTGTTTTTT.

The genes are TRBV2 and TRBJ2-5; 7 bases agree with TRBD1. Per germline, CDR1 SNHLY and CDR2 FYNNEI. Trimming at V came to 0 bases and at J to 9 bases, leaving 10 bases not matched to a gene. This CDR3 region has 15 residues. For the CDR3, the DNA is TGTGCCAGCAGTGAAGCGCTTGGACAGGAGAGCTCCCAGTACTTC. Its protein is CASSEALGQESSQYF. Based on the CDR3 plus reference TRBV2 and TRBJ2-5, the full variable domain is EPEVTQTPSHQVTQMGQEVILRCVPISNHLYFYWYRQILGQKVEFLVSFYNNEISEKSEIFDDQFSVERPDGSNFTLKIRSTKLEDSAMYFCASSEALGQESSQYFGPGTRLLVL.

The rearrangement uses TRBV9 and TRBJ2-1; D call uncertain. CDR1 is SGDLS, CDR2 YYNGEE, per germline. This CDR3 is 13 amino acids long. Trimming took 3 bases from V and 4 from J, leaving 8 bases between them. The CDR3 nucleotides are TGTGCCAGCAGCGAGGAGAGTTACAATGAGCAGTTCTTC. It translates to CASSEESYNEQFF.

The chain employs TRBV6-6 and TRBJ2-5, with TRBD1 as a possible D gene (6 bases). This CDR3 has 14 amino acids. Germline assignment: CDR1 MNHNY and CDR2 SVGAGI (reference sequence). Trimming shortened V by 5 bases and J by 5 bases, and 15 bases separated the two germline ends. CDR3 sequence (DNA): TGTGCCAGCAGTGGTACGACAGGATCTGAGACCCAGTACTTC. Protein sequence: CASSGTTGSETQYF.

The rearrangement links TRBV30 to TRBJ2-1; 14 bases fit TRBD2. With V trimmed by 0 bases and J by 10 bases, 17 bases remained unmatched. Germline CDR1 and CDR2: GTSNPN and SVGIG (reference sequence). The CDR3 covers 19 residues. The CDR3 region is CAWSVRQWRGLAGVREQFF. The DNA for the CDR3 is TGTGCCTGGAGTGTCCGACAGTGGAGGGGACTAGCGGGAGTGAGGGAGCAGTTCTTC.

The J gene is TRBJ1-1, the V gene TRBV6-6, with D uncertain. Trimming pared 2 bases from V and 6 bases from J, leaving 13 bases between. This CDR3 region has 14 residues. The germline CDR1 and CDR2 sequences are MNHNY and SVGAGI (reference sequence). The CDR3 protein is CASSYREVGAEAFF. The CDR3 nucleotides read TGTGCCAGCAGTTACCGCGAAGTTGGAGCTGAAGCTTTCTTT.

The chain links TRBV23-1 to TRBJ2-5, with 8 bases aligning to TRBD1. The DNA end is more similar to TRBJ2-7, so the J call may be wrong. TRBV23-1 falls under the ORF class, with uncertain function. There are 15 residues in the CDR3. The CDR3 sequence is CASSQYRGEYYEQYF. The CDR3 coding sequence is TGCGCCAGCAGTCAGTACAGGGGGGAATACTACGAGCAGTACTTC.

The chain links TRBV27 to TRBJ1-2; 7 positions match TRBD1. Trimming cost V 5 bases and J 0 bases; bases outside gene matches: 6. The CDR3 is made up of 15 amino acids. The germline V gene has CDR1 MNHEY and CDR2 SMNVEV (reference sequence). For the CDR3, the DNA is TGTGCCAGCAGTCCCGGGACAGCAACTAACTATGGCTACACCTTC. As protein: CASSPGTATNYGYTF.

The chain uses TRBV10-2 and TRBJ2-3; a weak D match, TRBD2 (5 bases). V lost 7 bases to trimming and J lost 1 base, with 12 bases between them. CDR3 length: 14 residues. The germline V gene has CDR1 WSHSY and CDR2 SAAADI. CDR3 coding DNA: TGCGCCAGCATGGGCGCGGGCGGCACAGATACGCAGTATTTT. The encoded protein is CASMGAGGTDTQYF.

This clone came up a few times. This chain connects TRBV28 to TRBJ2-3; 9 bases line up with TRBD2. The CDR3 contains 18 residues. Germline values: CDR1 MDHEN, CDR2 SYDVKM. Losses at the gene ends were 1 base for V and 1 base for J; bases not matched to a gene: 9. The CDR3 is CASSLYHAAGGRTDTQYF. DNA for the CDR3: TGTGCCAGCAGTTTATACCACGCAGCGGGAGGACGCACAGATACGCAGTATTTT. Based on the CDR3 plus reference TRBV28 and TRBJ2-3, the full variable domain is DVKVTQSSRYLVKRTGEKVFLECVQDMDHENMFWYRQDPGLGLRLIYFSYDVKMKEKGDIPEGYSVSREKKERFSLILESASTNQTSMYLCASSLYHAAGGRTDTQYFGPGTRLTVL.

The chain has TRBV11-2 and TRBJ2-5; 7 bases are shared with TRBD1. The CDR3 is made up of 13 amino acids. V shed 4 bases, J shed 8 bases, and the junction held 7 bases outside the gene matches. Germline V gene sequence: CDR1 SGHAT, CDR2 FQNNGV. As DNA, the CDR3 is TGTGCCAGCAGCTCCACAGGGGTGGGAACCCAGTACTTC. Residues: CASSSTGVGTQYF.

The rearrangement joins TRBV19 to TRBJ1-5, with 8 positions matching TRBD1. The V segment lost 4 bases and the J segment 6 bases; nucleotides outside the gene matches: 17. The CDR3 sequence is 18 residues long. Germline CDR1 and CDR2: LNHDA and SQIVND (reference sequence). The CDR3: CASSTPGTGGPVSQPQHF. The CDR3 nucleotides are TGTGCCAGTAGTACTCCCGGGACAGGCGGTCCGGTGAGTCAGCCCCAGCATTTT.